This T cell receptor (beta chain) was retrieved from a study of T-cell reconstitution after alpha-beta-depleted transplantation in children. Per the germline V gene, CDR1 is SGHTA and CDR2 is FQGNSA. The V and J ends lost 5 bases and 5 bases respectively, with 19 bases between them. The CDR3 has 16 residues. Molecular barcoding with unique molecular identifiers was used for the TCRbeta library. One entry per CDR3 protein results from TCRdb running MiXCR on the PCR reads. The sample yields around 240,000 distinct CDR3 sequences, 9.7% seen once. Sample: PBMCs from the stem cell graft donor, taken from the stem cell graft. The sequence came from a human donor who donated a stem cell graft to a child with SCID. J is TRBJ2-1 and V is TRBV7-2; possibly TRBD2 for D (6 bases). CDR3 in DNA: TGTGCCAGCAGCCCCGAGGGCGCGGGGTCCCACAATGAGCAGTTCTTC. Translating it yields CASSPEGAGSHNEQFF. Supplemented by reference TRBV7-2 and TRBJ2-1, the full variable domain reads GAGVSQSPSNKVTEKGKDVELRCDPISGHTALYWYRQSLGQGLEFLIYFQGNSAPDKSGLPSDRFSAERTGGSVSTLTIQRTQQEDSAVYLCASSPEGAGSHNEQFFGPGTRLTVL.